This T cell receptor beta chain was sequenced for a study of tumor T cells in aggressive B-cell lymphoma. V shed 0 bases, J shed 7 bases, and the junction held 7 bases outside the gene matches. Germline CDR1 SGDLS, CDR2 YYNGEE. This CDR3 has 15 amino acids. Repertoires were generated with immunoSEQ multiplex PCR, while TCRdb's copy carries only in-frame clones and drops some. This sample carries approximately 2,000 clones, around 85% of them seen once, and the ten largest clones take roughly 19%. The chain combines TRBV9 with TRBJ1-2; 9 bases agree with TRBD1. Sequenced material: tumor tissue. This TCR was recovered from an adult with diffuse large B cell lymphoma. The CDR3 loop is CASSVVTGGAGGYTF. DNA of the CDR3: TGTGCCAGCAGCGTAGTAACAGGGGGCGCGGGTGGCTACACCTTC.